These T cell receptor beta chains were read from a single sample in a study of blood T cell repertoires in COVID-19. Using immunoSEQ multiplex PCR, the repertoire was profiled, and TCRdb retains in-frame clones only, with some absent. The sample carries 250,000 to 300,000 clones, 81% recorded once. Material for sequencing was peripheral blood. These receptors originate from an older woman with active or convalescent COVID-19. CDR3s include the opening cysteine and the closing phenylalanine or tryptophan.

V: TRBV3-1/TRBV3-2
length: 16
J: TRBJ1-1
CDR3: CASSPVGAGLNTEAFF

V: TRBV12-3/TRBV12-4
length: 11
J: TRBJ2-3
CDR3: CASSLAVTQYF

V: TRBV29-1
length: 13
J: TRBJ1-2
CDR3: CSADRGLNYGYTF

V: TRBV3-1/TRBV3-2
length: 15
J: TRBJ1-4
CDR3: CASSQPGQGPEKLFF

V: TRBV21-1
length: 11
J: TRBJ1-4
CDR3: CASSSKEKLFF

V: TRBV6-1
length: 16
J: TRBJ1-4
CDR3: CASSEDRAITNEKLFF

V: TRBV5-4
length: 15
J: TRBJ1-3
CDR3: CASSPDRAAGNTIYF

V: TRBV27
length: 19
J: TRBJ2-3
CDR3: CASSPPAMAGGGWGDTQYF

V: TRBV27
length: 15
J: TRBJ2-1
CDR3: CASTIRGASYNEQFF

V: TRBV28
length: 14
J: TRBJ2-1
CDR3: CASSFTGIINEQFF

V: TRBV19
length: 14
J: TRBJ1-2
CDR3: CASKGTGPFYGYTF

V: TRBV19
length: 15
J: TRBJ1-2
CDR3: CASSIETGGSYGYTF

V: TRBV14
length: 15
J: TRBJ2-1
CDR3: CASSQDGSGFYEQFF

V: TRBV3-1/TRBV3-2
length: 19
J: TRBJ2-5
CDR3: CASSQSLAGGPRKGETQYF

V: TRBV5-6
length: 15
J: TRBJ1-2
CDR3: CASSRDRGRTGGYTF

V: TRBV6-2/TRBV6-3
length: 12
J: TRBJ1-1
CDR3: CASSPESTEAFF

V: TRBV28
length: 11
J: TRBJ2-7
CDR3: CASSQRYEQYF

V: TRBV2
length: 14
J: TRBJ2-7
CDR3: CASRDRLGVYEQYF

V: TRBV5-1
length: 14
J: TRBJ2-7
CDR3: CASSNGGAGYEQYF

V: TRBV5-6
length: 15
J: TRBJ2-2
CDR3: CASSFSGGNTGELFF

V: TRBV6-5
length: 14
J: TRBJ2-5
CDR3: CASNVFSGEGTQYF

V: TRBV28
length: 13
J: TRBJ2-3
CDR3: CAVRDRGQDTQYF

V: TRBV20-1
length: 14
J: TRBJ1-2
CDR3: CSASPRGPRYGYTF

V: TRBV10-2
length: 13
J: TRBJ2-3
CDR3: CASRLAGTDTQYF

V: TRBV12-1
length: 17
J: TRBJ2-3
CDR3: CASSSGTPHYYTDTQYF

V: TRBV30
length: 15
J: TRBJ1-1
CDR3: CAWSVSLAGDTEAFF

V: TRBV3-1/TRBV3-2
length: 16
J: TRBJ2-5
CDR3: CASSPGMTRSQETQYF

V: TRBV11-2
length: 15
J: TRBJ1-2
CDR3: CASSLAKGWERGYTF

V: TRBV10-3
length: 15
J: TRBJ1-1
CDR3: CAISDRGGANTEAFF

V: TRBV4-2
length: 16
J: TRBJ2-7
CDR3: CASSQESSARTYEQYF

V: TRBV11-2
length: 15
J: TRBJ2-3
CDR3: CASSPSGGASDTQYF

V: TRBV14
length: 16
J: TRBJ2-5
CDR3: CASSHRTSGGHETQYF

V: TRBV19
length: 16
J: TRBJ2-4
CDR3: CASSDRLAGDQNIQYF

V: TRBV29-1
length: 12
J: TRBJ2-7
CDR3: CSVGQDSYEQYF

V: TRBV4-2
length: 17
J: TRBJ2-5
CDR3: CASSQEGLRGGQETQYF

V: TRBV12-3/TRBV12-4
length: 13
J: TRBJ1-6
CDR3: CASRDIESSPLHF

V: TRBV10-3
length: 13
J: TRBJ2-2
CDR3: CAIGGTSPGELFF

V: TRBV29-1
length: 14
J: TRBJ2-3
CDR3: CSVDTGGRTDTQYF

V: TRBV20-1
length: 11
J: TRBJ2-7
CDR3: CSAGRVGEQYF